This TCR beta chain derives from a study of blood T cell repertoires in COVID-19. For the study at large: Collection of acute and convalescent COVID-19 samples took place in the United States, Italy and Spain. T cells, B-cell-depleted T cells, or PBMCs supplied cDNA or gDNA.

In germline, CDR1 is MDHEN, CDR2 SYDVKM. This CDR3 is 17 amino acids long. J lost 1 base, V lost 5 bases, and 9 bases had no gene match. Authors' data handling: Nucleated cell number was recorded as an estimate derived from reference gene primer amplification. Only in-frame clones appear in the TCRdb table, and some are missing; sequencing was by immunoSEQ multiplex PCR. V and J calls plus clone size are reproduced from that table; the DNA served to infer D and trimming. The sample gives 90,000 to 120,000 clones, roughly four fifths of which show up once; 3.3% is in the top ten. This TCR derives from a woman of 80 years or more with active or convalescent COVID-19. V gene TRBV28 combines with J gene TRBJ2-3; 10 bases are a match to TRBD1. The sequenced material came from peripheral blood. The CDR3 DNA sequence: TGTGCCAGCAGTCCCGGGACAGGGGTTTTTGGCACAGATACGCAGTATTTT. It codes for CASSPGTGVFGTDTQYF.